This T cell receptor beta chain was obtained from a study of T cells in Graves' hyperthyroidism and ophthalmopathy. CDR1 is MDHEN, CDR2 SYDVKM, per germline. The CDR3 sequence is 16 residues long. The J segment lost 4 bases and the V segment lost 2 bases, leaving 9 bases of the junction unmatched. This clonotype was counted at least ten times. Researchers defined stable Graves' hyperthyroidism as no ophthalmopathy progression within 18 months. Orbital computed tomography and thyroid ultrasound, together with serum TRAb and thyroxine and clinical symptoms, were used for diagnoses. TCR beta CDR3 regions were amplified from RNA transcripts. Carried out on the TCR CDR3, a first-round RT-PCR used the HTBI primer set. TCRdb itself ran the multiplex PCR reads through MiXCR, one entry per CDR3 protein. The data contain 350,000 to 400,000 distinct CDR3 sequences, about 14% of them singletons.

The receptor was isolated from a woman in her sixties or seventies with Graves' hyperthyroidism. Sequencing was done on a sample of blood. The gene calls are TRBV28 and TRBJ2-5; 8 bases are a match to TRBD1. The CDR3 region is CASSLHSGGAGETQYF. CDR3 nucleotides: TGTGCCAGCAGTTTACACTCAGGGGGCGCTGGAGAGACCCAGTACTTC.